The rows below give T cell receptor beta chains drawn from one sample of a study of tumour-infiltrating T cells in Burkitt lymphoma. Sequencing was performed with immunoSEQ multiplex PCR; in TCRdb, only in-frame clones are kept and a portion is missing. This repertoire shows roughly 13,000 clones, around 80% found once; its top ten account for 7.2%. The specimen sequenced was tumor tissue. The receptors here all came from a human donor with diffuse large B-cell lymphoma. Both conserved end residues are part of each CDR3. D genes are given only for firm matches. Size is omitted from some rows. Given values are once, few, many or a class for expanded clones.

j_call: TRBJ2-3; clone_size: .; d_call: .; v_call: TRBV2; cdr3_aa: CASMGPPYTDTQYF; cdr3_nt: TGTGCCAGCATGGGTCCGCCATACACAGATACGCAGTATTTT
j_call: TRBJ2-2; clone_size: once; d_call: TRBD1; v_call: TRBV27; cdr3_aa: CASSPSQGALNTGELFF; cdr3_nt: TGTGCCAGCAGTCCCTCACAGGGGGCTTTGAACACCGGGGAGCTGTTTTTT
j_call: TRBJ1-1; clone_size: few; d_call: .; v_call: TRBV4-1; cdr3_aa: CASSQEPGVGTEAFF; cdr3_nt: TGCGCCAGCAGCCAAGAGCCCGGGGTGGGGACTGAAGCTTTCTTT
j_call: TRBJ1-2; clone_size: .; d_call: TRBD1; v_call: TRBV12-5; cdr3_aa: CASGSMQGASVYGYTF; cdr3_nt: TGTGCTAGTGGTTCCATGCAGGGGGCCTCTGTCTATGGCTACACCTTC
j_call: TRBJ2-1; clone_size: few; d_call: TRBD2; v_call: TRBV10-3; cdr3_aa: CAISESSGLADNEQFF; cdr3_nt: TGTGCCATCAGTGAGTCGTCGGGACTAGCGGACAATGAGCAGTTCTTC
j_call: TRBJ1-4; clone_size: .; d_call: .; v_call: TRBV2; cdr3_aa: CASSDRTSEKLFF; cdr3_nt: TGTGCCAGCAGTGATAGGACGTCTGAAAAACTGTTTTTT
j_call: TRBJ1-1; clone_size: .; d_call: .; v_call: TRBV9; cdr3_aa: CASSGQLVNTEAFF; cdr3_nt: TGTGCCAGCAGTGGACAGCTGGTGAACACTGAAGCTTTCTTT
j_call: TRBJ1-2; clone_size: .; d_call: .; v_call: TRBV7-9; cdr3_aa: CASSPGGNSFGYTF; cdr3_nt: TGTGCCAGCAGCCCGGGCGGCAACTCCTTCGGCTACACCTTC
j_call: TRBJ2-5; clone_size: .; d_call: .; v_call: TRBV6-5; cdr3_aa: CASSFWGTQYF; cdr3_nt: TGTGCCAGCAGTTTCTGGGGGACCCAGTACTTC
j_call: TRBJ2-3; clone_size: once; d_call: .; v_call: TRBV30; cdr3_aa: CAWSVAALPDTQYF; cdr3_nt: TGTGCCTGGAGTGTGGCGGCCCTCCCAGATACGCAGTATTTT
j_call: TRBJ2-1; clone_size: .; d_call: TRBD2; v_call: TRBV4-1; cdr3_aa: CASSPGLAPYNEQFF; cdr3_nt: TGCGCCAGCAGCCCGGGACTAGCCCCCTACAATGAGCAGTTCTTC